Listed below are T cell receptor beta chains from one sample, sequenced in a study of OX40 agonist ivuxolimab in advanced cancers. The protocol was immunoSEQ multiplex PCR, while the TCRdb copy is restricted to in-frame clones and leaves out a portion. The sample lists roughly 61,000 clones; approximately 90% were seen once. Sequenced material: CD4+ or CD8+ T cells sorted from blood, taken in a trial of the OX40 agonist ivuxolimab. The receptors derive from an adult with an advanced solid tumor such as melanoma, head and neck, liver or kidney cancer. Each CDR3 is given with its conserved first and last residue.

v_call	cdr3_aa
TRBV10-1	CASSESGGTEAFF
TRBV6-1	CASSGLALGAEEPQHF
TRBV27	CASSLSGETQYF
TRBV11-2	CASSLEVYNSPLHF
TRBV28	CASTLTQTWAPGAFF
TRBV5-5	CASRDPGQGYSPLHF
TRBV15	CATSSGGQLNTEAFF
TRBV21-1	CASRVSVHTIRTEAFF
TRBV5-8	CASSLVVYEAFF
TRBV4-1	CASSQVEGVNNSPLHF
TRBV6-5	CASNLASGVTDTQYF
TRBV7-9	CASSQPGASYEQYF
TRBV9	CASSDNGGVGNSPLHF
TRBV27	CASSFGPMKTQYF
TRBV28	CASSPRSALPGNTIYF
TRBV15	CATSREGTGDQETQYF
TRBV6-1	CASMGSWNEQFF
TRBV19	CASSLQGASTEAFF
TRBV10-1	CASSGTATPYEQYF
TRBV18	CASSNGGRGFYEQYF
TRBV14	CASSQAPSYGYTF
TRBV19	CASSTGVLNTEAFF
TRBV7-9	CASSQNRDTLGYEQYF
TRBV5-1	CASSFRDTYQPQHF
TRBV7-2	CASRPPTTNEKLFF
TRBV6-1	CASLRGPNGEQYF
TRBV4-1	CASSQDWGPSNQPQHF
TRBV7-9	CASSLGQNTEAFF
TRBV10-1	CASSLEGSSYNEQFF
TRBV6-1	CAIRDRDNYGYTF
TRBV10-1	CASSEGGLNGEQFF
TRBV6-6	CASSLGQTEAFF
TRBV5-1	CASSPIAINTEAFF
TRBV9	CASSVEVGAGNTIYF
TRBV27	CASRPGQGVTEQYF
TRBV7-9	CASSSGEDILSGNTIYF
TRBV27	CASSAGQGAVEAFF
TRBV9	CASSPGLSSTDTQYF
TRBV5-1	CASGAGGNTGYTF
TRBV6-1	CASEYDHNTEAFF
TRBV19	CASSTLGQAAFF
TRBV7-9	CASSFYKVTGRTLTDTQYF
TRBV5-8	CASSLERAGGDTGELFF